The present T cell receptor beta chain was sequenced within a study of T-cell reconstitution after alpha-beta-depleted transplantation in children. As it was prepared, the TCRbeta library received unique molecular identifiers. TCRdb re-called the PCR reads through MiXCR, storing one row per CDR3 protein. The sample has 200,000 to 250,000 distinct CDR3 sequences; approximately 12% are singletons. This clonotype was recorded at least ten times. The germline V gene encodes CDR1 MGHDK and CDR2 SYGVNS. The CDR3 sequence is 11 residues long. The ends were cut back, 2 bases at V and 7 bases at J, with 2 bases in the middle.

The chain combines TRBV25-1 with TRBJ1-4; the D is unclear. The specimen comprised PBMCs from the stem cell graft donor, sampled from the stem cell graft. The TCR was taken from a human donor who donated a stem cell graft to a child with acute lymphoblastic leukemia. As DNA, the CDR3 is TGTGCCAGCAGTGAAGGTGAAAAACTGTTTTTT. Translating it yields CASSEGEKLFF.